These T cell receptor beta chains were read from a single sample in a study of cytomegalovirus exposure and HLA in healthy donors. Clones were sequenced by immunoSEQ multiplex PCR, and TCRdb holds only the in-frame ones, with some missing. The sample holds more than 110,000 clones, around 77% seen once. What was sequenced was PBMCs. The receptors come from a woman in her fifties or sixties in good health and CMV-seronegative. Each CDR3 is given without its conserved first and last residue. The order of the fields is V gene, CDR3 length, J gene, CDR3 protein.

V: TRBV7-9; length: 12; J: TRBJ2-7; CDR3: ASSPLDRVHEQY
V: TRBV6-1; length: 10; J: TRBJ2-3; CDR3: ATLTRGGTQY
V: TRBV27; length: 11; J: TRBJ2-2; CDR3: ARGSGNTGELF
V: TRBV7-2; length: 10; J: TRBJ2-1; CDR3: ASSLGGIGQF
V: TRBV7-8; length: 11; J: TRBJ2-7; CDR3: ASSSSSRGGQY
V: TRBV5-8; length: 12; J: TRBJ1-5; CDR3: ASSLGADHQPQH
V: TRBV4-1; length: 12; J: TRBJ2-7; CDR3: ASSQDAAFYEQY
V: TRBV19; length: 12; J: TRBJ1-5; CDR3: ASSVTGGNQPQH
V: TRBV7-2; length: 13; J: TRBJ2-5; CDR3: ASSPGPGGQETQY
V: TRBV15; length: 11; J: TRBJ1-5; CDR3: ATSRDQGLTTG
V: TRBV30; length: 11; J: TRBJ2-2; CDR3: AWRGELAGELF
V: TRBV9; length: 12; J: TRBJ2-1; CDR3: ASARAGINNEQF
V: TRBV19; length: 14; J: TRBJ2-2; CDR3: ASSTGQGAGTGELF
V: TRBV29-1; length: 14; J: TRBJ2-1; CDR3: SVVAERRGSYNEQF
V: TRBV7-9; length: 14; J: TRBJ1-6; CDR3: ASRPGTGSRNSPLH
V: TRBV9; length: 10; J: TRBJ2-1; CDR3: ASSVFHNEQF
V: TRBV19; length: 11; J: TRBJ2-1; CDR3: ASSRQIMNEQF
V: TRBV11-3; length: 10; J: TRBJ2-3; CDR3: ASSLIGDTQY
V: TRBV12-2; length: 12; J: NA; CDR3: ASRLRQDSYEQY
V: TRBV2; length: 13; J: TRBJ2-3; CDR3: ASRAPRGRTDTQY
V: TRBV7-8; length: 12; J: TRBJ2-7; CDR3: ASSLAVLAREVY
V: TRBV2; length: 10; J: TRBJ2-1; CDR3: ASSDSWPEQF
V: TRBV7-2; length: 12; J: TRBJ1-1; CDR3: ASSPGSLDTEAF
V: TRBV2; length: 11; J: TRBJ1-1; CDR3: ASTSDSNTEAF
V: TRBV4-2; length: 14; J: TRBJ2-7; CDR3: ASSPLLAGGTYEQY
V: TRBV5-1; length: 14; J: TRBJ2-3; CDR3: ASSTDGGQETDTQY
V: TRBV19; length: 13; J: TRBJ2-3; CDR3: ASSLLLGGTDTQY
V: TRBV4-1; length: 12; J: TRBJ1-3; CDR3: ASSQEVRGDTIY
V: TRBV7-9; length: 12; J: TRBJ2-5; CDR3: ASSLDLGSETQY
V: TRBV4-1; length: 12; J: TRBJ1-2; CDR3: ASSQTLQGSGYA
V: TRBV19; length: 12; J: TRBJ2-3; CDR3: ASSRTGREDTQY
V: TRBV6-4; length: 14; J: TRBJ2-3; CDR3: ASSASGGFGTDTQY
V: TRBV14; length: 13; J: TRBJ2-5; CDR3: ASSPYGNRKETQY
V: TRBV7-9; length: 16; J: TRBJ2-4; CDR3: ASSTWGGPVEAKNIQY
V: TRBV6-5; length: 11; J: TRBJ1-6; CDR3: ASSYGRGSPLH
V: TRBV18; length: 13; J: TRBJ2-1; CDR3: ASSSTTGGVGEQF
V: TRBV9; length: 11; J: TRBJ1-1; CDR3: ASSGQANTEAF
V: TRBV29-1; length: 10; J: TRBJ1-1; CDR3: SVYRVNTEAF
V: TRBV11-2; length: 11; J: TRBJ1-2; CDR3: ASSLPANYGYT
V: TRBV9; length: 13; J: TRBJ2-2; CDR3: ASSVTSGGAGELF
V: TRBV10-3; length: 14; J: TRBJ1-2; CDR3: AISEPGTGRMRGYT
V: TRBV7-8; length: 13; J: TRBJ1-3; CDR3: ASSAGRSSGNTIY
V: TRBV5-4; length: 12; J: TRBJ1-1; CDR3: ASQDRGGDTEAF
V: TRBV2; length: 11; J: TRBJ2-1; CDR3: ASSRDRGNEQF
V: TRBV25-1; length: 13; J: TRBJ1-2; CDR3: ASSELRGGNYGYT
V: TRBV7-9; length: 12; J: TRBJ2-1; CDR3: ASSPSGNYNEQF